This T cell receptor (beta chain) was sequenced for a study of shared clonotypes between healthy human individuals. About the research overall: Each donor had three CD4 naive, three CD4 memory, two CD8 naive and one CD8 memory plate. Study conclusions and caveats: Non-shared clonotypes displayed generation probabilities falling below those of clonotypes present in all four donors. In several donors, around 4.8% of naive CD4 clonotypes appeared in common.

It was CD45RO-negative cells, positively selected for CCR7, that made up naive CD8 cells, with terminally differentiated effector memory CD45RA+ cells excluded. The V end was cut by 1 base, the J end by 7 bases, with 10 bases between. This CDR3 comprises 13 residues. The germline V gene encodes CDR1 SEHNR and CDR2 FQNEAQ (reference sequence). Each subset's genomic DNA was split evenly across several immunoSEQ plates. Clones were sequenced by immunoSEQ multiplex PCR, and TCRdb holds only the in-frame ones, with some missing. The table lists about 2 million clones, just under 95% of them singletons. Note on this clone: Its antigen is not identified.

This clonotype was obtained from a man aged 18-30 years in good health. This chain links TRBV7-9 with TRBJ1-1; D is ambiguous. Source material: naive CD8+ T cells sorted from blood. The CDR3 spells CASSLVGASEAFF. DNA of the CDR3: TGTGCCAGCAGCTTAGTTGGTGCGAGTGAAGCTTTCTTT.